These 18 T cell receptor beta chains were all obtained from the same sample, sequenced in a study of Ad26.COV2.S vaccination and SARS-CoV-2 variants (dated by TCRdb to the early 2020s). The library was prepared using the immunoSEQ multiplex PCR assay. Sourced from immuneACCESS, this table was stored by TCRdb with only in-frame sequences that have V and J called. A share of the clones is absent; for the studies checked, an unresolved V gene accounts for under half, and the remainder has no known explanation. Recorded for this sample are about 680,000 clones; 70% to 90% of them occurred a single time. The ten most abundant clones make up approximately 1.5% of the sample. Per the publication, the treatment or condition label means: roughly 20 received Ad26.COV2.S at low or high dose, single or two shots; roughly 5 received placebo; per-sample allocation not given. For vaccine and placebo recipients, repertoires were sequenced using samples collected on day 63 after the first injection.

This sample comprised peripheral blood, obtained in a trial of Ad26.COV2.S vaccine versus placebo. The origin of the receptors is a person between 18 and 65 years old who received the Ad26.COV2.S COVID-19 vaccine or a placebo.

This chain connects TRBV19 to TRBJ2-5, with 11 positions matching TRBD2. The germline CDR1 and CDR2 sequences are LNHDA and SQIVND (reference sequence). The CDR3 has 14 residues. With V trimmed by 5 bases and J by 5 bases, 4 bases remained unmatched. The CDR3 here is CASSGIAGGETQYF. The DNA of the CDR3 is TGTGCCAGTAGTGGGATAGCGGGAGGGGAGACCCAGTACTTC.

This chain uses TRBV5-4 with TRBJ1-4; no clear D. V was trimmed by 4 bases and J by 4 bases, leaving 17 bases between them. This CDR3 spans 16 amino acids. Looked up from germline, CDR1 is SGHNT and CDR2 is YYREEE (reference sequence). CDR3 sequence: CASSLLIDGYNEKLFF. CDR3 sequence (DNA): TGTGCCAGCAGCCTTCTTATAGACGGATATAATGAAAAACTGTTTTTT.

The sample holds one count of this clone. The chain links TRBV19 to TRBJ2-5; tentative D call: TRBD1 (5 bases). This CDR3 has 14 amino acids. V gave up 10 bases and J gave up 3 bases, with 18 bases separating them. Per the germline V gene, CDR1 is LNHDA and CDR2 is SQIVND (reference sequence). This CDR3 reads CATRPWGSEETQYF. For the CDR3, the DNA is TGTGCCACCCGACCCTGGGGCTCAGAAGAGACCCAGTACTTC.

The V call is TRBV29-1, the J call TRBJ1-3, with D possibly TRBD1 on 6 matching bases. The CDR3 is 15 residues long. Trimming stripped 7 bases from V and 0 bases from J, with 16 bases between. Germline CDR1 is SQVTM and CDR2 is ANQGSEA. The CDR3 here is CSASTGTTSGNTIYF. The CDR3 nucleotides are TGCAGCGCTTCCACCGGGACAACCTCTGGAAACACCATATATTTT.

CDR3 DNA: TGTGCCAGTAAAGGGACTAGCGGTGCTAGCACAGATACGCAGTATTTT. This sequence encodes CASKGTSGASTDTQYF. The chain joins TRBV19 to TRBJ2-3; 11 bases align to TRBD2. The CDR3 length is 16 residues. Per germline, CDR1 LNHDA and CDR2 SQIVND (reference sequence). V dropped 7 bases and J dropped 0; count of bases not matched to a gene: 6.

On this clone itself: Compared with germline, one end of the junction differs, possibly owing to a read error. The rearrangement joins TRBV6-2 or TRBV6-3 to TRBJ2-7; D might be TRBD2 (7 bases). The germline V gene encodes CDR1 MNHEY and CDR2 SVGEGT. This CDR3 spans 13 amino acids. The CDR3 loop is CANSYGGRYEQYF. For the CDR3, the DNA is TGTGCCAACAGTTACGGGGGGCGCTACGAGCAGTACTTC.

This clone was counted a single time. The chain is built from TRBV19 and TRBJ1-1; 9 bases are shared with TRBD1. The germline gives CDR1 LNHDA, CDR2 SQIVND (reference sequence). Losses at the gene ends were 5 bases for V and 7 bases for J; bases not matched to a gene: 14. This CDR3 has 16 amino acids. CDR3: CASSQGQGSAAGEAFF. The CDR3 region has the DNA TGTGCCAGTAGTCAGGGACAGGGAAGCGCTGCTGGTGAAGCTTTCTTT.

The chain couples TRBV3-1 (or the pseudogene TRBV3-2) to TRBJ2-1; no clear D. This CDR3 region has 13 residues. Germline V gene lookup returns CDR1 LGHDT and CDR2 YNNKEL (reference sequence). The V gene lost 0 bases and the J gene lost 6 bases, with 6 bases spanning the gap. CDR3 DNA sequence: TGTGCCAGCAGCCAAGATAACCTCAATGAGCAGTTCTTC. Its translation is CASSQDNLNEQFF.

The rearrangement uses TRBV10-3 and TRBJ1-5; D gene unclear. Germline V lookup: CDR1 ENHRY, CDR2 SYGVKD. With 8 bases removed from V and 1 base from J, the gap between germline ends came to 6 bases. The CDR3 length is 12 residues. As DNA, the CDR3 is TGTGCCATCGGCGGAAGCAATCAGCCCCAGCATTTT. Translation: CAIGGSNQPQHF.

The V call is TRBV7-6, the J call TRBJ2-7; TRBD1 aligns across 9 bases. V trimming: 1 base; J trimming: 3 bases; junction bases outside the gene matches: 1. The CDR3 runs 14 residues. Germline V gives CDR1 SGHVS, CDR2 FNYEAQ. Here the CDR3 reads CASSLETGGYEQYF. The CDR3 DNA sequence: TGTGCCAGCAGCTTAGAGACAGGGGGCTACGAGCAGTACTTC.

The chain carries TRBV12-2 and TRBJ2-3; TRBD2 reflects the table's D call only, with no check against the DNA. TRBV12-2 is termed a pseudogene. The CDR3 runs 21 residues. In nucleotides, the CDR3 is TGTGCAAGTCGCCCAAAAGGCCAAACCCACCCAGCGGGAGGGGTCACAGATACGCAGTATTTT. It yields the protein CASRPKGQTHPAGGVTDTQYF.

The chain joins TRBV3-1 (or the pseudogene TRBV3-2) to TRBJ2-1; D is undetermined. CDR3 length: 14 residues. Trimming removed 0 bases at V and 10 bases at J, with 13 bases between. The germline V gene encodes CDR1 LGHDT and CDR2 YNNKEL (reference sequence). CDR3 bases: TGTGCCAGCAGCCAAGAGGGGATGACGGCCGAGCAGTTCTTC. Amino acids: CASSQEGMTAEQFF.

This clone was observed once. The J gene is TRBJ2-2, the V gene TRBV5-1; weak D call: TRBD2 (6 bases). The CDR3 totals 16 residues. V lost 4 bases to trimming and J lost 2 bases, with 15 bases between them. Germline CDR1 is SGHRS and CDR2 is YFSETQ. The CDR3 DNA sequence: TGCGCCAGCAGCATCTCCGGGACTTCAAACACCGGGGAGCTGTTTTTT. Its protein product is CASSISGTSNTGELFF. Supplemented by reference TRBV5-1 and TRBJ2-2, the full variable domain reads KAGVTQTPRYLIKTRGQQVTLSCSPISGHRSVSWYQQTPGQGLQFLFEYFSETQRNKGNFPGRFSGRQFSNSRSEMNVSTLELGDSALYLCASSISGTSNTGELFFGEGSRLTVL.

The J gene is TRBJ2-1, the V gene TRBV4-1; 9 bases agree with TRBD2. CDR3 size: 16 residues. Germline V gives CDR1 MGHRA, CDR2 YSYEKL. V was clipped by 0 bases and J by 4 bases; unmatched bases: 4. CDR3: CASSQDRRGGYNEQFF. DNA of the CDR3: TGCGCCAGCAGCCAAGATCGGCGGGGGGGGTACAATGAGCAGTTCTTC.

The chain employs TRBV4-3 and TRBJ2-3; D is ambiguous. CDR3 length equals 14 residues. The V gene lost 1 base and the J gene lost 6 bases, with 11 bases spanning the gap. The germline V gene encodes CDR1 LGHNA and CDR2 YSLEER. Here the CDR3 reads CASSQGHSEDTQYF. The CDR3 coding sequence is TGCGCCAGCAGCCAAGGCCACTCAGAGGATACGCAGTATTTT.

V usage is TRBV30 and J usage is TRBJ1-1; no definite D call. Germline CDR1 is GTSNPN and CDR2 is SVGIG (reference sequence). V was cut by 4 bases and J by 1 base, with 10 bases left in between. CDR3 length equals 13 residues. CDR3 sequence: CAWTLPGNTEAFF. CDR3 DNA sequence: TGTGCCTGGACCTTACCAGGGAACACTGAAGCTTTCTTT. The complete variable domain, with remaining parts taken from reference TRBV30 and TRBJ1-1, reads SQTIHQWPATLVQPVGSPLSLECTVEGTSNPNLYWYRQAAGRGLQLLFYSVGIGQISSEVPQNLSASRPQDRQFILSSKKLLLSDSGFYLCAWTLPGNTEAFFGQGTRLTVV.

This clone appeared a single time. The chain has TRBV3-1 (or the pseudogene TRBV3-2) and TRBJ2-7; a possible D gene is TRBD2 (6 bases). Trimming stripped 3 bases from V and 7 bases from J, with 16 bases between. Germline V gives CDR1 LGHDT, CDR2 YNNKEL (reference sequence). CDR3 length equals 14 residues. The CDR3 reads CASSQGTGSGEQYF. The CDR3 coding sequence is TGTGCCAGCAGCCAGGGGACTGGCTCTGGGGAGCAGTACTTC.

V and J are TRBV7-9 and TRBJ2-7; 8 bases are shared with TRBD2. V was pared by 4 bases and J by 3 bases, with 5 bases of the junction left unmatched. Germline V gene lookup returns CDR1 SEHNR and CDR2 FQNEAQ (reference sequence). This CDR3 region has 14 residues. CDR3 sequence (DNA): TGTGCCAGCAGCTCACCGGGACTAGACTACGAGCAGTACTTC. Amino acids: CASSSPGLDYEQYF.